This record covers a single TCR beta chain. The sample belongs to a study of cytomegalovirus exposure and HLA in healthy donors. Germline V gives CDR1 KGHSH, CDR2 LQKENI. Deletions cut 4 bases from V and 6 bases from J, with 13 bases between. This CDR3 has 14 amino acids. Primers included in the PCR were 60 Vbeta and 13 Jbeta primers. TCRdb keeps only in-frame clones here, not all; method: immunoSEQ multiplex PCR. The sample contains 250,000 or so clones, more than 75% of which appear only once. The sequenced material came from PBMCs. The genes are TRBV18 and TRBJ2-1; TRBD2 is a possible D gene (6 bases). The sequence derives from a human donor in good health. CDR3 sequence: CASSQAPGVNEQFF. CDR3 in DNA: TGTGCCAGCTCACAGGCCCCGGGAGTCAATGAGCAGTTCTTC.